The T cell receptor beta chain under discussion was sequenced for a study of cytomegalovirus exposure and HLA in healthy donors. Germline assignment: CDR1 SEHNR and CDR2 FQNEAQ (reference sequence). The CDR3 sequence is 14 residues long. Trimming cost V 4 bases and J 3 bases; bases outside gene matches: 4. PCR employed 60 Vbeta and 13 Jbeta primers. TCRdb's copy holds only in-frame clones and misses some; the assay was immunoSEQ multiplex PCR. In the table there are some 110,000 clones, 79% of which are singletons. Sequenced sample: PBMCs. V is TRBV7-9 and J is TRBJ2-7; TRBD1 matches 9 bases. This TCR derives from a woman younger than 30 in good health and CMV-seropositive. As DNA, the CDR3 is TGTGCCAGCAGCTCGGGACAGGGAAGCTACGAGCAGTACTTC. Protein: CASSSGQGSYEQYF.